This TCR beta chain emerged from a study of blood T cell repertoires in COVID-19. Study as a whole: Sites in the United States, Italy and Spain provided acute and convalescent COVID-19 samples.

V shed 8 bases and J 0 bases; nucleotides not matched to a gene: 11. The CDR3 has 16 amino acids. CDR1 is SEHNR and CDR2 is FQNEAQ in the germline V gene (reference sequence). Original handling: How many nucleated cells were present was estimated from reference gene primer amplification. Profiled with immunoSEQ multiplex PCR; TCRdb holds only in-frame clones, not every one. V, J and clone size are those of that table, while D and trimming were read from the DNA. The table includes roughly 120,000 clones, over 60% detected once. The chain has TRBV7-9 and TRBJ1-2, with TRBD1 matching over 8 bases. This clonotype was obtained from a man aged 65 to 79 with acute or convalescent COVID-19. Source material: peripheral blood. This CDR3 is CASRQGAGSPNYGYTF. CDR3 nucleotides: TGTGCCAGCCGTCAGGGGGCAGGGTCTCCTAACTATGGCTACACCTTC.